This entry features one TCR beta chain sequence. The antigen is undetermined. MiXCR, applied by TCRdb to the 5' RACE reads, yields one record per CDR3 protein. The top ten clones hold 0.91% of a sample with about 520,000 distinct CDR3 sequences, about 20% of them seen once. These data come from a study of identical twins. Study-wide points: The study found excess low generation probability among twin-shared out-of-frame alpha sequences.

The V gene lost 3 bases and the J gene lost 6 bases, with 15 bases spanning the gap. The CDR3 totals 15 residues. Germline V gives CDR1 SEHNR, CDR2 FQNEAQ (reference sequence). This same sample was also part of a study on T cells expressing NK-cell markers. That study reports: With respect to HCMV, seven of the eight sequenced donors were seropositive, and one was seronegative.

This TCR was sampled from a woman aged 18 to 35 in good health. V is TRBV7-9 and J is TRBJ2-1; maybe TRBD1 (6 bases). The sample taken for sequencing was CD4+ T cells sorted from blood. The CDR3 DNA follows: TGTGCCAGCAGCTTCCACAGGGATGCAGGCAATGAGCAGTTCTTC. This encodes CASSFHRDAGNEQFF.